This TCR beta chain appears in the sequencing data of a study of blood T cell repertoires in COVID-19. Overall study context: Sources were T cells, B-cell-depleted T cells, or PBMCs; the material itself was cDNA or gDNA.

Which cohort a participant joined came from the clinical history participants gave. V dropped 7 bases and J dropped 4 bases, with 19 bases sitting between them. This CDR3 has 15 residues. CDR1 is MDHEN and CDR2 is SYDVKM in the germline V gene. Repertoires were generated with immunoSEQ multiplex PCR, while TCRdb's copy carries only in-frame clones and drops some. The profile covers around 50,000 clones, with more than 75% appearing a single time and approximately 5% taken by the ten largest. Sequencing was performed on PBMCs or T cells enriched from blood (not recorded which). This receptor was identified in a woman aged 45-59 years with acute COVID-19. The J gene is TRBJ2-5, the V gene TRBV28; possibly TRBD2 for D (7 bases). The CDR3 DNA follows: TGTGCCAGCACCCACGGGGGGCCGGTGGGAGAGACCCAGTACTTC. The encoded protein is CASTHGGPVGETQYF.